The clone carrying this TCR beta chain was observed a few times. This sample was taken from a study of blood T cell repertoires in COVID-19. Study-level background: Collection of acute and convalescent COVID-19 samples took place in the United States, Italy and Spain.

This CDR3 is built from 13 residues. Per the germline V gene, CDR1 is SGHTA and CDR2 is FQGTGA. The V and J ends lost 8 bases and 4 bases, in that order; junction bases with no gene match: 8. Per the study methods: Amplification of reference gene primers provided the estimated nucleated cell counts. Sequencing used immunoSEQ multiplex PCR; TCRdb keeps in-frame clones, though not all of them. The D gene and trimming were derived from the DNA, and the V and J assignments and clone size from that table. The sample lists about 98,000 clones; around 75% were seen once. This receptor was identified in a man in his sixties or seventies with acute or convalescent COVID-19. The source material was peripheral blood. The V gene is TRBV7-3, the J gene TRBJ2-7; TRBD2 matches at 7 bases. The CDR3 sequence is CASSRDYGYEQYF. The DNA for the CDR3 is TGTGCCAGCTCCCGGGACTACGGTTACGAGCAGTACTTC.